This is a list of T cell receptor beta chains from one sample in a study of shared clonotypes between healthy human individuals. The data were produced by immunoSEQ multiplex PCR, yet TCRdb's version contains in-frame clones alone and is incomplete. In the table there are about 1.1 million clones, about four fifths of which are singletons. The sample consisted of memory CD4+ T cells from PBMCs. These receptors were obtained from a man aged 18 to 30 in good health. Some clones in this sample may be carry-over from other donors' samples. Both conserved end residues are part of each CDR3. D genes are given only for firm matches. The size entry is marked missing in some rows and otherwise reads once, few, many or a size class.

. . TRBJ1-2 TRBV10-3 CATRPGGALAYGYTF TGTGCCACCCGACCCGGGGGGGCTCTGGCCTATGGCTACACCTTC
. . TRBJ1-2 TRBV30 CAWSPGVHYGYTF TGTGCCTGGAGTCCCGGGGTCCATTATGGCTACACCTTC
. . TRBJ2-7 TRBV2 CASRAGMDGEQYF TGTGCCAGCAGAGCCGGGATGGACGGCGAGCAGTACTTC
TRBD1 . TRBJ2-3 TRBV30 CAWSIRTGKGDTQYF TGTGCCTGGAGTATCCGGACAGGGAAAGGAGATACGCAGTATTTT
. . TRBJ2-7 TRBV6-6 CASSYSGIEQYF TGTGCCAGCAGTTACTCAGGGATCGAGCAGTACTTC
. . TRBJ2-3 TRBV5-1 CASSLDGSSTDTQYF TGCGCCAGCAGCTTGGACGGCAGTAGCACAGATACGCAGTATTTT
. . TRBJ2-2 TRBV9 CASSVVREPGELFF TGTGCCAGCAGCGTAGTCCGAGAACCCGGGGAGCTGTTTTTT
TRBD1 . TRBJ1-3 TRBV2 CASSQGAAGNTIYF TGTGCCAGCAGCCAGGGGGCGGCTGGAAACACCATATATTTT
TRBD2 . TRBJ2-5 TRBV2 CASSEPLAGGQETQYF TGTGCCAGCAGTGAACCCCTAGCGGGAGGGCAAGAGACCCAGTACTTC
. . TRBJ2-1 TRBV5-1 CASSLGAATSYNEQFF TGCGCCAGCAGCTTGGGGGCGGCAACTTCCTACAATGAGCAGTTCTTC
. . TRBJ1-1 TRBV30 CAWSSPGLMNTEAFF TGTGCCTGGAGTTCCCCGGGACTGATGAACACTGAAGCTTTCTTT
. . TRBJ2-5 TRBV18 CASSPPGIGSPETQYF TGTGCCAGCTCACCACCGGGTATCGGCTCTCCAGAGACCCAGTACTTC
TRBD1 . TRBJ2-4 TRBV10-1 CASSEDRGNENIQYF TGCGCCAGCAGTGAGGACAGGGGAAACGAAAACATTCAGTACTTC
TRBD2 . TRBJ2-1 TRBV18 CASSPSTSGGRQFF TGTGCCAGCTCACCATCGACTAGCGGTGGGCGACAGTTCTTC
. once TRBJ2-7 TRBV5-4 CASSPHLYGGYHEQYF TGTGCCAGCAGCCCACACCTCTACGGGGGCTACCACGAGCAGTACTTC
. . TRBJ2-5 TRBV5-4 CASSTGLQETQYF TGTGCCAGCTCTACAGGCCTCCAAGAGACCCAGTACTTC
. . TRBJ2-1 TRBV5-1 CASSLSEGPWNEQFF TGCGCCAGCAGCTTGTCGGAGGGCCCTTGGAATGAGCAGTTCTTC
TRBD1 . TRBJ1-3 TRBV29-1 CSARTGLSSSGNTIYF TGCAGCGCCAGGACAGGACTTTCCAGCTCTGGAAACACCATATATTTT
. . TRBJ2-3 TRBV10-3 CAISGTEYTQYF TGTGCCATCAGTGGGACTGAGTATACGCAGTATTTT
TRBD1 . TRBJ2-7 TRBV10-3 CAISDPGQDSYEQYF TGTGCCATCAGTGACCCGGGACAGGATTCCTACGAGCAGTACTTC
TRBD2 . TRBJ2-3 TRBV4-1 CASSQDYAGGGTQYF TGCGCCAGCAGCCAAGATTACGCGGGGGGGGGTACGCAGTATTTT
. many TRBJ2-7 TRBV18 CASSPVDGKSYEQYF TGTGCCAGCTCACCCGTAGACGGCAAGTCCTACGAGCAGTACTTC
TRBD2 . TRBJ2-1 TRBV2 CASTRLASPGEQFF TGTGCCAGCACGAGACTAGCTTCCCCCGGTGAGCAGTTCTTC
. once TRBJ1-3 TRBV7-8 CASSARGLGGNTIYF TGTGCCAGCAGCGCACGGGGCCTGGGAGGAAACACCATATATTTT
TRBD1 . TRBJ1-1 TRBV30 CAWSAFHRGPGNTEAFF TGTGCCTGGAGTGCCTTCCACAGGGGGCCCGGAAACACTGAAGCTTTCTTT
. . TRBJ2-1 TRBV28 CASSPLGRTSYNEQFF TGTGCCAGCAGTCCATTGGGGCGGACGTCCTACAATGAGCAGTTCTTC
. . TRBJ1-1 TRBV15 CATSRGGTNTEAFF TGTGCCACCAGCAGAGGCGGGACGAACACTGAAGCTTTCTTT
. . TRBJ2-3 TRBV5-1 CASSLGLGADTQYF TGCGCCAGCAGCTTGGGACTAGGAGCAGATACGCAGTATTTT
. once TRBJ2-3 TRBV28 CASSLIGSTDTQYF TGTGCCAGCAGTTTAATCGGGAGCACAGATACGCAGTATTTT
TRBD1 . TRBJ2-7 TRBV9 CASSVAGDRGRSEQYF TGTGCCAGCAGCGTAGCTGGGGACAGGGGGCGAAGCGAGCAGTACTTC
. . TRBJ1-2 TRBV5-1 CASSLNRRTNYGYTF TGCGCCAGCAGCTTGAACAGGAGGACTAACTATGGCTACACCTTC
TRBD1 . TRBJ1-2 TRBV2 CASSEASTGGYGYTF TGTGCCAGCAGTGAAGCGAGTACAGGGGGATATGGCTACACCTTC
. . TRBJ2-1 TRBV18 CASSPNREPEQFF TGTGCCAGCTCACCCAACAGGGAACCTGAGCAGTTCTTC
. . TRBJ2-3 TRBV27 CASSWGPFTDTQYF TGTGCCAGCTCATGGGGGCCGTTCACAGATACGCAGTATTTT
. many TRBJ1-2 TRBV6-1 CASSRAPNYGYTF TGTGCCAGCAGTCGGGCACCTAACTATGGCTACACCTTC
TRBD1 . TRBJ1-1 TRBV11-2 CASSLWAWDSSMNTEAFF TGTGCCAGCAGCTTATGGGCCTGGGACAGTTCCATGAACACTGAAGCTTTCTTT
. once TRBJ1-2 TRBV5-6 CASSVVASTAFYGYTF TGTGCCAGCAGCGTAGTGGCGTCGACAGCCTTCTATGGCTACACCTTC
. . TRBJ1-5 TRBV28 CASTPGWDQPQHF TGTGCCAGCACCCCGGGTTGGGATCAGCCCCAGCATTTT
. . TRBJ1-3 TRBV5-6 CASSRRYAGDTIYF TGTGCCAGCAGCCGACGATATGCCGGAGACACCATATATTTT
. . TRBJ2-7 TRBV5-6 CASSLGYPTPYEQYF TGTGCCAGCAGCTTGGGATACCCGACCCCCTACGAGCAGTACTTC
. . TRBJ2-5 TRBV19 CASSISPKETQYF TGTGCCAGTAGTATTTCCCCGAAGGAGACCCAGTACTTC
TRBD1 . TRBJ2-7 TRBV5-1 CASGGQGHEQYF TGCGCCAGCGGCGGACAGGGGCACGAGCAGTACTTC
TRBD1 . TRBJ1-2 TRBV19 CACRDRVHYGYTF TGTGCCTGCCGGGACAGGGTTCACTATGGCTACACCTTC
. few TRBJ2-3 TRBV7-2 CASSPQDPLRGGYTDTQYF TGTGCCAGCAGCCCCCAGGACCCTCTCCGAGGGGGATACACAGATACGCAGTATTTT
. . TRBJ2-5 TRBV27 CASRGAGAPQETQYF TGTGCCAGCAGGGGGGCGGGGGCCCCCCAAGAGACCCAGTACTTC
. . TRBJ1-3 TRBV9 CASSVAGREGGNTIYF TGTGCCAGCAGCGTAGCGGGCAGGGAGGGTGGAAACACCATATATTTT
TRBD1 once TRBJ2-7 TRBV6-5 CASRATGQGAGEQYF TGTGCCAGCAGGGCAACGGGACAGGGGGCAGGCGAGCAGTACTTC
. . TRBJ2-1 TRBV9 CASSVDEWASQFF TGTGCCAGCAGCGTAGACGAATGGGCTAGTCAGTTCTTC
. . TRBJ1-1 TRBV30 CAWSRRGAAEAFF TGTGCCTGGAGTAGGCGGGGGGCGGCTGAAGCTTTCTTT
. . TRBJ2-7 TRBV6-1 CASSEASMRAREQYF TGTGCCAGCAGTGAAGCGAGTATGAGGGCACGGGAGCAGTACTTC
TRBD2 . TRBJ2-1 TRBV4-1 CASARGGSYNEQFF TGCGCCAGCGCACGGGGGGGTTCCTACAATGAGCAGTTCTTC
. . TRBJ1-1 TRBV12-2 CASRSHPPKDPQGPGSIAEAFF TGTGCAAGTCGCTCCCACCCTCCTAAGGATCCCCAGGGGCCGGGATCGATCGCTGAAGCTTTCTTT
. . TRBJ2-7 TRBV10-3 CAIKGQQSSYEQYF TGTGCCATCAAGGGACAACAAAGCTCCTACGAGCAGTACTTC
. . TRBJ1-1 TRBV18 CASSPQKGLNTEAFF TGTGCCAGCTCACCACAAAAAGGGTTGAACACTGAAGCTTTCTTT
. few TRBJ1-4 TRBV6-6 CASSIPDGEKLFF TGTGCCAGCAGTATTCCCGACGGTGAAAAACTGTTTTTT